The present TCR beta chain was sequenced within a study of OX40 agonist ivuxolimab in advanced cancers. In the study overall: The eligibility criteria allowed prior anti-PD-1, anti-PD-L1 or anti-CTLA-4 therapy, and 30% to 40% had some.

The CDR3 contains 11 residues. CDR1 SQVTM and CDR2 ANQGSEA come from the germline V gene. Of note for this clone: Germline is not matched at one junction end, which may reflect a read error.

The method was immunoSEQ multiplex PCR; TCRdb's version includes in-frame clones alone and lacks a portion of them. This table holds tens of thousands of clones, about 90% found once. The rearrangement links TRBV29-1 to TRBJ1-1, with a weak D call TRBD1 (6 bases). Sequenced here: CD4+ or CD8+ T cells sorted from blood, sampled in a trial of the OX40 agonist ivuxolimab. The TCR originated in an adult with an advanced solid tumor such as melanoma, head and neck, liver or kidney cancer. CDR3: CATGSNTEAFF. In nucleotides, the CDR3 is TGTGCTACAGGGTCGAACACTGAAGCTTTCTTT.